These 15 T cell receptor beta chains were sequenced from one sample in a study of shared clonotypes between healthy human individuals. The naive CD8 subset, CD45RO-negative cells positively selected for CCR7, excluded terminally differentiated effector memory CD45RA+ cells. TCRdb keeps only in-frame clones here, not all; method: immunoSEQ multiplex PCR. The sample holds some 2.1 million clones, about 95% seen once. Sample: naive CD8+ T cells sorted from blood. These receptors were taken from a man aged 18 to 35 in good health.

The V call is TRBV28, the J call TRBJ2-7, with D perhaps given as TRBD1 or TRBD2 (5 bases each). With 5 bases removed from V and 0 bases from J, the gap between germline ends came to 17 bases. In germline, CDR1 is MDHEN, CDR2 SYDVKM. The CDR3 spans 16 residues. This chain's CDR3 is CASSPDPGALSYEQYF. CDR3 nucleotide sequence: TGTGCCAGCAGTCCCGATCCCGGGGCCCTCTCCTACGAGCAGTACTTC.

J is TRBJ2-2 and V is TRBV6-5, with D perhaps assigned TRBD1 or TRBD2 (5 bases each). Looked up from germline, CDR1 is MNHEY and CDR2 is SVGAGI. The CDR3 runs to 16 residues. Trimming removed 0 bases at V and 0 bases at J, with 8 bases between. The CDR3 protein is CASSYSLGANTGELFF. DNA of the CDR3: TGTGCCAGCAGTTACTCGCTGGGGGCGAACACCGGGGAGCTGTTTTTT.

This clone is a singleton in its sample. The chain uses TRBV29-1 and TRBJ2-5; maybe TRBD2 (7 bases). Trimming removed 4 bases from V and 3 bases from J, with 18 bases in between. The CDR3 is 15 amino acids. From germline, CDR1 is SQVTM and CDR2 ANQGSEA. CDR3 region: CSVAVTGGPEETQYF. CDR3 sequence (DNA): TGCAGCGTTGCAGTTACCGGGGGGCCAGAAGAGACCCAGTACTTC. The complete variable domain, with remaining parts taken from reference TRBV29-1 and TRBJ2-5, reads SAVISQKPSRDICQRGTSLTIQCQVDSQVTMMFWYRQQPGQSLTLIATANQGSEATYESGFVIDKFPISRPNLTFSTLTVSNMSPEDSSIYLCSVAVTGGPEETQYFGPGTRLLVL.

J is TRBJ2-1 and V is TRBV4-1; D possibly corresponds to TRBD2 (6 bases). Germline V CDR1 and CDR2: MGHRA, YSYEKL. CDR3 length: 17 residues. V was shortened by 1 base and J by 0 bases, with 13 bases between the two germline ends. Here the CDR3 DNA reads TGCGCCAGCAGCCAAGTCTCGGGTAGCGGCTCCTACAATGAGCAGTTCTTC. This sequence encodes CASSQVSGSGSYNEQFF.

V usage is TRBV5-1 and J usage is TRBJ2-1; D is possibly TRBD1 (5 bases). Germline CDR1 is SGHRS and CDR2 is YFSETQ. The CDR3 runs to 14 residues. V lost 0 bases, J lost 9 bases, and 13 bases lay in between. The CDR3 loop reads CASSLVAGFSEQFF. DNA for the CDR3: TGCGCCAGCAGCTTGGTGGCAGGGTTCTCTGAGCAGTTCTTC.

V gene TRBV5-1 combines with J gene TRBJ1-1; 7 nucleotides match TRBD1. Germline V lookup: CDR1 SGHRS, CDR2 YFSETQ. The CDR3 contains 11 residues. The ends lost 2 bases at V and 10 bases at J; junction bases unmatched: 2. In DNA, the CDR3 is TGCGCCAGCAGCTTCGGACAGGTAGCTTTCTTT. This translates into CASSFGQVAFF. Drawing the rest from reference TRBV5-1 and TRBJ1-1, the complete variable domain is KAGVTQTPRYLIKTRGQQVTLSCSPISGHRSVSWYQQTPGQGLQFLFEYFSETQRNKGNFPGRFSGRQFSNSRSEMNVSTLELGDSALYLCASSFGQVAFFGQGTRLTVV.

The gene calls are TRBV2 and TRBJ1-2; perhaps TRBD1 as D (5 bases). In germline, CDR1 is SNHLY, CDR2 FYNNEI. Deletions cut 1 base from V and 3 bases from J, with 9 bases between. The CDR3 has 14 residues. The CDR3 DNA reads as TGTGCCAGCAGTGAAGGGGACGGGGACTATGGCTACACCTTC. It specifies CASSEGDGDYGYTF.

The CDR3 coding sequence is TGCGCCAGCAGAGGGTTCTCCTACGAGCAGTACTTC. Its translation is CASRGFSYEQYF. This sequence joins TRBV10-2 and TRBJ2-7; D remains unclear. Germline CDR1 and CDR2: WSHSY and SAAADI. V lost 6 bases and J lost 0, with 6 bases in between. The CDR3 runs 12 residues.

V is TRBV30 and J is TRBJ1-1; TRBD1 might be the D (5 bases). Per germline, CDR1 GTSNPN and CDR2 SVGIG (reference sequence). Trimming took 5 bases from V and 0 from J, leaving 10 bases between them. This CDR3 has 13 residues. The CDR3 coding sequence is TGTGCCTGGGCGGCGGGGGTGAACACTGAAGCTTTCTTT. Translating gives CAWAAGVNTEAFF.

This clone was seen just once. V usage is TRBV5-6 and J usage is TRBJ2-7; D possibly corresponds to TRBD1 (5 bases). V was cut by 3 bases and J by 4 bases, with 8 bases left in between. From germline, CDR1 is SGHDT and CDR2 YYEEEE. The CDR3 consists of 12 residues. As DNA, the CDR3 is TGTGCCAGCAGCTCAGCAGGGTACGAGCAGTACTTC. Translation gives CASSSAGYEQYF. Together with reference TRBV5-6 and TRBJ2-7, the CDR3 gives the full variable domain: DAGVTQSPTHLIKTRGQQVTLRCSPKSGHDTVSWYQQALGQGPQFIFQYYEEEERQRGNFPDRFSGHQFPNYSSELNVNALLLGDSALYLCASSSAGYEQYFGPGTRLTVT.

The chain has TRBV10-1 and TRBJ1-5; a possible D gene is TRBD1 (5 bases). The CDR3 spans 13 residues. V was shortened by 2 bases and J by 4 bases, with 6 bases between the two germline ends. Germline-derived CDR1 and CDR2 are WNHNN and SYGVQD (reference sequence). The CDR3 is CASSEAGNQPQHF. The CDR3 DNA reads as TGCGCCAGCAGTGAGGCAGGGAATCAGCCCCAGCATTTT.

The chain employs TRBV30 and TRBJ2-7, with 10 bases identical to TRBD1. CDR1 GTSNPN and CDR2 SVGIG come from the germline V gene (reference sequence). Trimming removed 3 bases from V and 3 bases from J; junction bases left unmatched: 11. The length of the CDR3 is 16 residues. CDR3 amino acids: CAWSEINRDRGYEQYF. In DNA form, the CDR3 reads TGTGCCTGGAGCGAAATAAACCGGGACAGGGGCTACGAGCAGTACTTC.

This chain connects TRBV5-4 to TRBJ1-3, with D maybe TRBD1 (6 bases). The CDR3 consists of 16 residues. Trimming left V 3 bases short and J 4 bases short, with 17 bases between. Germline CDR1 reads SGHNT; CDR2 reads YYREEE (reference sequence). The chain's CDR3 is CASSSYTGNSGNTIYF. For the CDR3, the DNA is TGTGCCAGCAGCTCCTATACAGGGAATAGCGGAAACACCATATATTTT.

On this clone: The same CDR3 can be traced to other DNA sequences in this sample. The chain has TRBV9 and TRBJ2-7; the D is unclear. This CDR3 has 15 residues. CDR1 SGDLS and CDR2 YYNGEE come from the germline V gene. V dropped 0 bases and J dropped 1 base, with 11 bases sitting between them. CDR3 DNA sequence: TGTGCCAGCAGCGTAGAAGGCCAGGCTTCCTACGAGCAGTACTTC. Translating gives CASSVEGQASYEQYF.

J is TRBJ1-6 and V is TRBV9; D remains ambiguous. This CDR3 comprises 13 residues. V was pared by 5 bases and J by 12 bases, with 15 bases between. The germline gives CDR1 SGDLS, CDR2 YYNGEE. This chain's CDR3 is CASSDETDGPLHF. In DNA, the CDR3 is TGTGCCAGCAGTGACGAGACGGACGGACCCCTCCACTTT. The full variable domain, rest sourced from reference TRBV9 and TRBJ1-6, is DSGVTQTPKHLITATGQRVTLRCSPRSGDLSVYWYQQSLDQGLQFLIQYYNGEERAKGNILERFSAQQFPDLHSELNLSSLELGDSALYFCASSDETDGPLHFGNGTRLTVT.